This T cell receptor (beta chain) was retrieved from a study of T-cell reconstitution after alpha-beta-depleted transplantation in children. Whole-study results and caveats: After transplant, at about two months, alpha-beta T cells were reportedly derived from several hundred expanded graft clones. Once a year had passed after transplant, T-cell counts and diversity came mostly from newly produced T cells. Surviving recipient T cells and thymic progenitors produced the high day-60 TCRbeta diversity seen in some patients.

V lost 0 bases to trimming and J lost 3 bases; unmatched junction nucleotides: 2. CDR1 and CDR2 from the germline V gene are PRHDT and FYEKMQ (reference sequence). The CDR3 has 15 residues. To note about this clonotype: The target antigen is unknown.

During its preparation, the TCRbeta library received unique molecular identifiers. Each CDR3 protein is one row after TCRdb ran MiXCR on the PCR reads. The table includes around 450,000 distinct CDR3 sequences, around 16% detected once. The source is a boy less than two years old who had a stem cell transplant for Wiskott-Aldrich syndrome, so the T cells may come from the graft donor. The chain has TRBV13 and TRBJ2-7; TRBD1 matches 10 bases. This material consisted of PBMCs, mostly from graft donor cells, taken 360 days after TCRalphabeta/CD19-depleted stem cell transplant. This chain's CDR3 is CASSLGWTGGYEQYF. The CDR3 DNA reads as TGTGCCAGCAGCTTAGGGTGGACAGGGGGCTACGAGCAGTACTTC.